A selection of T cell receptor beta chains follows, all from one sample in a study of blood T cell repertoires in COVID-19. Some clones are missing from TCRdb's copy, which holds only in-frame ones; the method was immunoSEQ multiplex PCR. The table includes 120,000 to 150,000 clones, around 82% detected once. Material for sequencing was peripheral blood. The receptors come from a human donor with acute or convalescent COVID-19. The donor label of this sample is uncertain. Each CDR3 is given with its conserved first and last residue. A D gene is named only where the DNA matches it firmly. Clone size is stated in some rows and not others, as once, few, many or a class when expanded.

size: .
J: TRBJ2-6
D: .
V: TRBV5-4
DNA: TGTGCCAGCAGCTTTTACAGGGCCCCTGGGGCCAACGTCCTGACTTTC
CDR3: CASSFYRAPGANVLTF

size: .
J: TRBJ1-1
D: TRBD1
V: TRBV10-3
DNA: TGTGCCATCAGGGAGGACAGGGTCGGGAACACTGAAGCTTTCTTT
CDR3: CAIREDRVGNTEAFF

size: once
J: TRBJ2-5
D: TRBD1
V: TRBV7-8
DNA: TGTGCCAGCAGCTTAGCACAGGGACAGGAAGAGACCCAGTACTTC
CDR3: CASSLAQGQEETQYF

size: .
J: TRBJ1-1
D: .
V: TRBV20-1
DNA: TGCAGAAGCGGGGCTGGCACTGAAGCTTTCTTT
CDR3: CRSGAGTEAFF

size: few
J: TRBJ1-4
D: TRBD1
V: TRBV18
DNA: TGTGCCAGCTCACCTGAGGGGGCGACTAATGAAAAACTGTTTTTT
CDR3: CASSPEGATNEKLFF

size: .
J: TRBJ2-2
D: TRBD2
V: TRBV5-1
DNA: TGCGCCAGCATAATAGGACTAGCGGGGAACACCGGGGAGCTGTTTTTT
CDR3: CASIIGLAGNTGELFF

size: few
J: TRBJ1-6
D: TRBD1
V: TRBV7-2
DNA: TGTGCCAGCAGCTTAGCCCCACTTATACAGGGGGTATCCTATAATTCACCCCTCCACTTT
CDR3: CASSLAPLIQGVSYNSPLHF

size: .
J: TRBJ1-1
D: TRBD1
V: TRBV11-2
DNA: TGTGCCTCCGGGACAGGGGGCCTTAACACTGAAGCTTTCTTT
CDR3: CASGTGGLNTEAFF

size: .
J: TRBJ1-1
D: .
V: TRBV18
DNA: TGTGCCAGCTCAGCCAGCGAGAGGTACACTGAAGCTTTCTTT
CDR3: CASSASERYTEAFF

size: .
J: TRBJ1-2
D: TRBD1
V: TRBV4-1
DNA: TGCGCCAGCAGCCGAGGACAGGGGCAGAACTATGGCTACACCTTC
CDR3: CASSRGQGQNYGYTF

size: few
J: TRBJ1-1
D: .
V: TRBV11-1
DNA: TGTGCCAGCAGCTTAGAACCTCTGGAGGGTTATGAAGCTTTCTTT
CDR3: CASSLEPLEGYEAFF

size: .
J: TRBJ1-2
D: .
V: TRBV10-2
DNA: TGCGCCAGCAGTGACAGCCGGGGCTATGGCTACACCTTC
CDR3: CASSDSRGYGYTF

size: once
J: TRBJ1-4
D: TRBD1
V: TRBV9
DNA: TGTGCCAGCAGCGTAGAGAACGACAGGGCTGAAGAAAAACTGTTTTTT
CDR3: CASSVENDRAEEKLFF

size: few
J: TRBJ2-5
D: .
V: TRBV5-1
DNA: TGCGCCAGCAGCTCGGGACTTTTTCAAGAGACCCAGTACTTC
CDR3: CASSSGLFQETQYF

size: .
J: TRBJ1-1
D: .
V: TRBV10-3
DNA: TGTGCCATCAGTGAGGACTACATGAACACTGAAGCTTTCTTT
CDR3: CAISEDYMNTEAFF

size: few
J: TRBJ1-2
D: .
V: TRBV3-1/TRBV3-2
DNA: TGTGCCAGCAGCCAAGAAGCACGGTATGGCTACACCTTC
CDR3: CASSQEARYGYTF

size: .
J: TRBJ1-1
D: TRBD1
V: TRBV5-1
DNA: TGCGCCAGCAGCTTGTCAGGGGGGCGGAACACTGAAGCTTTCTTT
CDR3: CASSLSGGRNTEAFF

size: .
J: TRBJ1-1
D: TRBD1
V: TRBV7-9
DNA: TGTGCCAGCAGCTTCCTCGACAGGGGGAGGGCTGAAGCTTTCTTT
CDR3: CASSFLDRGRAEAFF

size: few
J: TRBJ2-3
D: .
V: TRBV10-3
DNA: TGTGCCATCAGTGAGGGCAGTATCACAGATACGCAGTATTTT
CDR3: CAISEGSITDTQYF

size: .
J: TRBJ1-5
D: TRBD1
V: TRBV6-1
DNA: TGTGCCAGCGGTCCAGGACAGGCGAAGACCCAGCATTTT
CDR3: CASGPGQAKTQHF

size: .
J: TRBJ2-7
D: .
V: TRBV20-1
DNA: TGCAGTGCTAGAGCCCCCGCGGGAACTCACTTC
CDR3: CSARAPAGTHF

size: .
J: TRBJ2-7
D: TRBD2
V: TRBV29-1
DNA: TGCAGCGCGCTAGCGGGGGACAGGACGGGGGAGCAGTACTTC
CDR3: CSALAGDRTGEQYF

size: .
J: TRBJ1-3
D: .
V: TRBV4-1
DNA: TGCGCCAGCAGCCAAGATCTCAGGGTTGGAAACACCATATATTTT
CDR3: CASSQDLRVGNTIYF

size: .
J: TRBJ2-2
D: TRBD1
V: TRBV25-1
DNA: TGTGCCAGCGTTACAGGGGGCATATCCGGGGAGCTGTTTTTT
CDR3: CASVTGGISGELFF

size: .
J: TRBJ1-5
D: TRBD1
V: TRBV4-1
DNA: TGCGCCAGCAGCCCCTTACAGGGGATTCGGGAACAGCCCCAGCATTTT
CDR3: CASSPLQGIREQPQHF

size: .
J: TRBJ1-3
D: .
V: TRBV10-3
DNA: TGTGCCATCAGCCCCAAGGTGACAGACGGAAACACCATATATTTT
CDR3: CAISPKVTDGNTIYF

size: .
J: TRBJ2-5
D: TRBD1
V: TRBV5-1
DNA: TGCGCCAGCAGCTTAGGGAGGACAGGGGGGGAGACCCAGTACTTC
CDR3: CASSLGRTGGETQYF

size: few
J: TRBJ1-5
D: .
V: TRBV19
DNA: TGTGCCAGTAGTCGAGCAGGGAAAGGGCCCCAGCATTTT
CDR3: CASSRAGKGPQHF

size: .
J: TRBJ1-1
D: .
V: TRBV19
DNA: TGTGCCAGTAGTATAGGCAGGGCAGGGAACACTGAAGCTTTCTTT
CDR3: CASSIGRAGNTEAFF

size: .
J: TRBJ1-2
D: TRBD1
V: TRBV5-6
DNA: TGTGCCAGCAGTATTAGGACAGGGGATGGCTACACCTTC
CDR3: CASSIRTGDGYTF

size: once
J: TRBJ2-7
D: TRBD2
V: TRBV5-4
DNA: TGTGCCAGCAGCACCCAAGCGGGGTGGGGCTACGAGCAGTACTTC
CDR3: CASSTQAGWGYEQYF

size: once
J: TRBJ2-3
D: .
V: TRBV29-1
DNA: TGCAGCGACCGACAGGTCGATACGCAGTATTTT
CDR3: CSDRQVDTQYF

size: few
J: TRBJ1-1
D: .
V: TRBV3-1/TRBV3-2
DNA: TGTGCCAGCCAGGACAGACACATGAACACTGAAGCTTTCTTT
CDR3: CASQDRHMNTEAFF

size: once
J: TRBJ2-1
D: TRBD1
V: TRBV7-9
DNA: TGTGCCAGCAGCTTAGACCCGGGACAGGGCCACAATGAGCAGTTCTTC
CDR3: CASSLDPGQGHNEQFF

size: .
J: TRBJ2-5
D: TRBD1
V: TRBV4-1
DNA: TGCGCCAGCAGCCAGGGGACAGAAGAGACCCAGTACTTC
CDR3: CASSQGTEETQYF

size: .
J: TRBJ2-1
D: TRBD2
V: TRBV18
DNA: TGTGCCAGCTCACCCAGACTAGCGGGTTTACAAAATGAGCAGTTCTTC
CDR3: CASSPRLAGLQNEQFF

size: .
J: TRBJ1-1
D: TRBD1
V: TRBV5-1
DNA: TGCGCCAGCAGCTTGTTCCAGGGGGCGTTGGTAGCTTTCTTT
CDR3: CASSLFQGALVAFF

size: .
J: TRBJ2-3
D: .
V: TRBV5-4
DNA: TGTGCCAGCACCTTAGGGGTGACTAGCACAGATACGCAGTATTTT
CDR3: CASTLGVTSTDTQYF

size: many
J: TRBJ1-2
D: .
V: TRBV19
DNA: TGTGCCAGTACCAATACAGGACTACTGCCTTATGGCTACACCTTC
CDR3: CASTNTGLLPYGYTF

size: .
J: TRBJ2-2
D: TRBD1
V: TRBV4-1
DNA: TGCGCCAGCAGCAGGCGCCAAACAGGGGGCTCATACACCGGGGAGCTGTTTTTT
CDR3: CASSRRQTGGSYTGELFF

size: .
J: TRBJ1-6
D: .
V: TRBV28
DNA: TGTGCCAGCAGCCCTCCAGGGGTGACCTATAATTCACCCCTCCACTTT
CDR3: CASSPPGVTYNSPLHF

size: .
J: TRBJ1-4
D: .
V: TRBV7-9
DNA: TGTGCCAGCAGCGCCCTGGACATAGGTGGGGAAAAACTGTTTTTT
CDR3: CASSALDIGGEKLFF

size: once
J: TRBJ1-2
D: .
V: TRBV6-1
DNA: TGTGCCAGCAGTGAAGCGCAGATACGGGGAGCGTATGGCTACACCTTC
CDR3: CASSEAQIRGAYGYTF

size: .
J: TRBJ1-3
D: .
V: TRBV5-6
DNA: TGTGCCAGCAGCTTGGAGCGAAGAGTATCTGGAAACACCATATATTTT
CDR3: CASSLERRVSGNTIYF

size: .
J: TRBJ1-4
D: TRBD1
V: TRBV5-1
DNA: TGCGCCAGCAGCTCAACCGCAGGGGGCCTCCAACTGTTTTTT
CDR3: CASSSTAGGLQLFF

size: .
J: TRBJ2-3
D: TRBD1
V: TRBV7-3
DNA: TGTGCCAGCAGCTTGAAGGGGGCGCGGGATACGCAGTATTTT
CDR3: CASSLKGARDTQYF

size: once
J: TRBJ2-5
D: .
V: TRBV7-9
DNA: TGTGCCAGCAGCATCAGCCGGGGATCCCAGTACTTC
CDR3: CASSISRGSQYF

size: few
J: TRBJ2-5
D: TRBD2
V: TRBV9
DNA: TGTGCCAGCAGCGTAGAGCATGGTAGCGGGGGTCAAGAGACCCAGTACTTC
CDR3: CASSVEHGSGGQETQYF

size: few
J: TRBJ1-4
D: .
V: TRBV30
DNA: TGTGCCTGGAGTGTACAAAGGGGTCTGGCCGAAAAACTGTTTTTT
CDR3: CAWSVQRGLAEKLFF

size: .
J: TRBJ2-7
D: TRBD1
V: TRBV28
DNA: TGTGCCAGCAGTTCCCCCGACAGGGGGGGAGAGCAGTACTTC
CDR3: CASSSPDRGGEQYF

size: .
J: TRBJ2-7
D: TRBD1
V: TRBV7-2
DNA: TGTGCCAGCAGCACGGGACAGGGGTACGAGCAGTACTTC
CDR3: CASSTGQGYEQYF

size: once
J: TRBJ1-1
D: TRBD1
V: TRBV4-2
DNA: TGTGCCAGCAGCCAAGCCGTGGGACAGGGGGACACTGAAGCTTTCTTT
CDR3: CASSQAVGQGDTEAFF